This T cell receptor (beta chain) is drawn from a study of identical twins. Germline CDR1 and CDR2: MGHRA and YSYEKL. V was shortened by 4 bases and J by 5 bases, with 11 bases between the two germline ends. The CDR3 sequence is 13 residues long. Unique molecular identifiers were present on the cDNA, which also gained a universal primer site by template switching. In TCRdb, the 5' RACE reads were re-called with MiXCR into one record per CDR3 protein. The sample holds roughly 1.6 million distinct CDR3 sequences, around 33% seen once. Study findings and constraints: Twins shared beta out-of-frame sequences in excess, but this excess was weaker. Memory repertoires showed no such pattern, whereas abundant cord blood beta clonotypes carried fewer insertions. Findings came from cross-sectional statistics, without long-term follow-up of donors.

About this clonotype: Its specificity is not known.

Sequenced sample: cord blood. The V and J genes are TRBV4-1 and TRBJ2-5; D not resolved. This TCR came from a newborn girl in good health. The CDR3: CASSLLPLETQYF. The CDR3, as DNA: TGCGCCAGCAGCCTGTTGCCTTTGGAGACCCAGTACTTC.